Sequencing of this TCR beta chain was carried out in a study of shared clonotypes between healthy human individuals. Regarding the study as a whole: Some naive CD4 clonotypes, approximately 4.5%, turned up in common across four donors.

On this clone: Its antigen is unknown.

Donors comprised only Caucasian adults living in Nashville, Tennessee. Sorted-subset replicate PCRs used 150 to 200 ng DNA, about 30,000 T cell genomes. Sequencing was performed with immunoSEQ multiplex PCR; in TCRdb, only in-frame clones are kept and a portion is missing. The top ten hold roughly 0.13% of the sample, which has more than 2 million clones, around 95% seen once. The CDR3 extends over 15 amino acids. Trimming removed 2 bases at V and 3 bases at J, with 14 bases between. Germline lookup yields CDR1 SGHRS and CDR2 YFSETQ. The V and J genes are TRBV5-1 and TRBJ1-1; no reliable D call. Sequenced input: naive CD4+ T cells sorted from blood. Subset given: CD45RA+ positively selected. This receptor was obtained from a man between 18 and 29 years old in good health. CDR3 in amino acids: CASSLSGLRDTEAFF. Written as DNA, the CDR3 is TGCGCCAGCAGCTTAAGTGGGCTAAGGGACACTGAAGCTTTCTTT.